One sample yielded the 20 T cell receptor beta chains listed below, sequenced in a study of cytomegalovirus exposure and HLA in healthy donors. Primers for the PCR totalled 60 Vbeta and 13 Jbeta. Here immunoSEQ multiplex PCR was the method, and the copy in TCRdb shows in-frame clones only, minus some. The sample carries about 41,000 clones, roughly 80% recorded once. The sequenced sample consisted of PBMCs. The receptors shown here come from a middle-aged man in good health and CMV-seronegative.

Regarding this clone: One end of the junction does not line up with germline, which may come from a read error. The chain uses TRBV7-2 and TRBJ2-3, with 13 bases that match TRBD2. Germline CDR1 SGHTA, CDR2 FQGNSA. The CDR3 runs 15 residues. The CDR3 sequence is CASGLEGTSGNTQYF. The CDR3, as DNA: TGTGCCAGCGGCTTAGAAGGGACTAGCGGGAATACGCAGTATTTT.

The chain joins TRBV28 to TRBJ2-1; TRBD2 is a possible D gene (6 bases). The CDR3 has 13 residues. Germline V CDR1 and CDR2: MDHEN, SYDVKM. V was clipped by 10 bases and J by 4 bases, with 14 bases between them. The CDR3 loop reads CATWGGTYNEQFF. In nucleotides, the CDR3 is TGTGCCACCTGGGGCGGGACGTACAATGAGCAGTTCTTC.

The chain joins TRBV9 to TRBJ2-7; D is unresolved. Trimming cost V 0 bases and J 2 bases, with 9 bases left between them. This CDR3 has 14 residues. Germline V gives CDR1 SGDLS, CDR2 YYNGEE. CDR3 sequence (DNA): TGTGCCAGCAGCGTAGCTCTCGGAGCCTACGAGCAGTACTTC. Amino acids: CASSVALGAYEQYF. The whole variable domain, remainder taken from reference TRBV9 and TRBJ2-7, is DSGVTQTPKHLITATGQRVTLRCSPRSGDLSVYWYQQSLDQGLQFLIQYYNGEERAKGNILERFSAQQFPDLHSELNLSSLELGDSALYFCASSVALGAYEQYFGPGTRLTVT.

The rearrangement uses TRBV28 and TRBJ1-2; D gene uncertain. Germline V CDR1 and CDR2: MDHEN, SYDVKM. The CDR3 totals 12 residues. V lost 6 bases to trimming and J lost 7 bases, with 12 bases between them. As DNA, the CDR3 is TGTGCCAGCAGCCCTCTAACGGTTGGCTACACCTTC. It codes for CASSPLTVGYTF.

This sequence joins TRBV12-2 and TRBJ2-6; the table's D call, TRBD2, has no DNA check behind it. TRBV12-2 is reported as a pseudogene. The CDR3 is made up of 19 amino acids. The chain's CDR3 is CASRPRGAGDLSGANVLTF. The CDR3 DNA is TGTGCAAGTCGCCCCCGGGGGGCAGGGGATCTCTCTGGGGCCAACGTCCTGACTTTC.

The chain uses TRBV4-3 and TRBJ2-7; D is ambiguous. V lost 4 bases, J lost 1 base, and 11 bases lay in between. Germline CDR1 reads LGHNA; CDR2 reads YSLEER. The CDR3 loop spans 14 amino acids. In DNA, the CDR3 is TGCGCCAGCAGCCCCTCCATAACTTCCTACGAGCAGTACTTC. This sequence encodes CASSPSITSYEQYF.

This chain joins TRBV25-1 and TRBJ2-3, with 9 bases aligning to TRBD2. Losses at the gene ends were 2 bases for V and 3 bases for J; bases not matched to a gene: 6. This CDR3 contains 16 residues. Germline V gene data show CDR1 as MGHDK and CDR2 as SYGVNS. CDR3 sequence: CASSESLAGYTDTQYF. Written as DNA, the CDR3 is TGTGCCAGCAGTGAAAGTCTAGCGGGATATACAGATACGCAGTATTTT.

This clone was observed a handful of times. The chain couples TRBV6-1 to TRBJ1-5; unclear D gene. Per the germline V gene, CDR1 is MNHNS and CDR2 is SASEGT. The CDR3 runs to 17 residues. Between the trimmed V and J ends, which lost 2 bases and 0 bases, there was a span of 14 bases. The CDR3 bases are TGTGCCAGCAGTGAATGGGCAGCAAGCTATAGCAATCAGCCCCAGCATTTT. Residues: CASSEWAASYSNQPQHF.

This clone appeared once. This chain connects TRBV7-9 to TRBJ2-5; TRBD2 matches at 13 bases. The CDR3 has 16 residues. Trimming removed 4 bases from V and 3 bases from J; junction bases left unmatched: 5. CDR1 SEHNR and CDR2 FQNEAQ come from the germline V gene (reference sequence). The CDR3 is CASSSWTSGSKETQYF. The CDR3 DNA reads as TGTGCCAGCAGCTCCTGGACTAGCGGGAGTAAAGAGACCCAGTACTTC.

The chain combines TRBV20-1 with TRBJ2-5, with D unresolved. Per germline, CDR1 DFQATT and CDR2 SNEGSKA (reference sequence). This CDR3 has 10 amino acids. Trimming took 6 bases from V and 2 from J, leaving 4 bases between them. CDR3 residues: CSAIQETQYF. For the CDR3, the DNA is TGCAGTGCCATTCAAGAGACCCAGTACTTC.

CDR3 sequence reads: CASRETNYGYTF. The CDR3 DNA follows: TGTGCCAGCAGGGAGACTAACTATGGCTACACCTTC. The V and J genes are TRBV6-5 and TRBJ1-2; unclear D gene. CDR1 is MNHEY and CDR2 is SVGAGI in the germline V gene. The V end lost 6 bases, the J end lost 0 bases, and 5 bases lay between the germline ends. CDR3 size: 12 residues.

The chain links TRBV4-1 to TRBJ1-5; D remains unclear. With 4 bases removed from V and 0 bases from J, the gap between germline ends came to 7 bases. The germline V gene has CDR1 MGHRA and CDR2 YSYEKL. The CDR3 is 14 residues long. In DNA, the CDR3 is TGCGCCAGCAGCCGTGAGAGTAGCAATCAGCCCCAGCATTTT. It encodes CASSRESSNQPQHF.

The chain recombines TRBV19 with TRBJ1-6; possibly TRBD1 for D (5 bases). Germline V gene lookup returns CDR1 LNHDA and CDR2 SQIVND (reference sequence). V was shortened by 6 bases and J by 8 bases, with 11 bases between the two germline ends. The CDR3 is made up of 13 amino acids. CDR3 sequence reads: CASRRGWDSPLHF. CDR3 DNA: TGTGCCAGTAGAAGGGGCTGGGATTCACCCCTCCACTTT.

The chain has TRBV7-6 and TRBJ2-7, with D unresolved. The V gene's germline CDR1 is SGHVS and CDR2 FNYEAQ. The CDR3 has 13 amino acids. The V end was cut by 8 bases, the J end by 4 bases, with 15 bases between. CDR3 sequence reads: CASANGPIYEQYF. CDR3 sequence (DNA): TGTGCCAGCGCGAATGGGCCGATTTACGAGCAGTACTTC.

Comments on this clone: At one end the junction does not follow the germline gene, possibly because of a read error. This chain links TRBV7-9 with TRBJ1-2; D gene unclear. Germline CDR1 and CDR2: SEHNR and FQNEAQ (reference sequence). CDR3 size: 12 residues. The CDR3 region is CSSSEGHYGYTF. In nucleotides, the CDR3 is TGTTCCAGCAGTGAGGGTCACTATGGCTACACCTTC.

This clone occurred a few times. In nucleotides, the CDR3 is TGTGCCACAACGCTGGGAGGTTTTGGGAATGAGCAGTTCTTC. It translates to CATTLGGFGNEQFF. This rearrangement joins TRBV2 to TRBJ2-1; D is perhaps TRBD2 (6 bases). The CDR3 extends over 14 amino acids. The V gene lost 10 bases and the J gene lost 7 bases, with 20 bases spanning the gap. Looked up from germline, CDR1 is SNHLY and CDR2 is FYNNEI.

This rearrangement joins TRBV5-4 to TRBJ2-5, with a possible D match to TRBD1 (6 bases). V shed 3 bases and J shed 2 bases, with 8 bases lying between them. Germline V gene lookup returns CDR1 SGHNT and CDR2 YYREEE (reference sequence). This CDR3 spans 13 amino acids. In DNA form, the CDR3 reads TGTGCCAGCAGCTGGGACAAGCAAGAGACCCAGTACTTC. It translates to CASSWDKQETQYF.

This clone has just a few counts. CDR3 region: CASSQVGGGWAFF. In nucleotides, the CDR3 is TGTGCCAGCAGCCAAGTAGGGGGCGGTTGGGCTTTCTTT. The chain has TRBV4-2 and TRBJ1-1; 7 nucleotides line up with TRBD1. V trimming: 1 base; J trimming: 11 bases; junction bases outside the gene matches: 7. Germline values: CDR1 LGHNA, CDR2 YNFKEQ. The CDR3 runs 13 residues.

The chain recombines TRBV5-1 with TRBJ1-1; 9 positions agree with TRBD1. The junction had 10 bases not matched to a gene; V was cut back by 3 bases and J by 7 bases. This CDR3 is 15 amino acids long. Germline CDR1 reads SGHRS; CDR2 reads YFSETQ. The CDR3 coding sequence is TGCGCCAGCAGCTGGAGTCTCCCGGGACAGGGTGAAGCTTTCTTT. As protein: CASSWSLPGQGEAFF.

This chain uses TRBV29-1 with TRBJ2-5; TRBD2 matches 8 bases. CDR1 and CDR2 from the germline V gene are SQVTM and ANQGSEA. This CDR3 is built from 13 residues. V trimming: 5 bases; J trimming: 5 bases; junction bases outside the gene matches: 7. The CDR3 nucleotides are TGCAGCGTTCAAGCGGGAGTCCCGGAGACCCAGTACTTC. Translating gives CSVQAGVPETQYF.